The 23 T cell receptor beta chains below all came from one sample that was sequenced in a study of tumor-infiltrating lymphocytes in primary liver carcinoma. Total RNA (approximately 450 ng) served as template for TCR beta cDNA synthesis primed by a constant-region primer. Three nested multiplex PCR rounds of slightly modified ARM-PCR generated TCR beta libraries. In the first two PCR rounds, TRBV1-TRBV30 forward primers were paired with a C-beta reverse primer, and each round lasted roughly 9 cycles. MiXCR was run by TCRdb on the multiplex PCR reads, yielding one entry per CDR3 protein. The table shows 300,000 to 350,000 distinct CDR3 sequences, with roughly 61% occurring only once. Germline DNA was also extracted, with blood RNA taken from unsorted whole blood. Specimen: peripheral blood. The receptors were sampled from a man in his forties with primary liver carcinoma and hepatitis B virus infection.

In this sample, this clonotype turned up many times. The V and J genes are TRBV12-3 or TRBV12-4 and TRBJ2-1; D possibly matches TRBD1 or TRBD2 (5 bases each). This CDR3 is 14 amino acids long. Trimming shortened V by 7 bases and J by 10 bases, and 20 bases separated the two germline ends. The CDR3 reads CASTSGTPLGEQFF. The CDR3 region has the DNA TGTGCCAGCACTTCCGGGACGCCCCTCGGGGAGCAGTTCTTC.

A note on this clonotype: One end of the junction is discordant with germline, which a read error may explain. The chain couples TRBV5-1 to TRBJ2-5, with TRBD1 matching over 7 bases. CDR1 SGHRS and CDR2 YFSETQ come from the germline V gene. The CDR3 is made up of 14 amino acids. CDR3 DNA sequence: TGCGCCAGCAGACGAGGACAGGAGGAAGAGACCCTGTACTTC. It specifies CASRRGQEEETLYF.

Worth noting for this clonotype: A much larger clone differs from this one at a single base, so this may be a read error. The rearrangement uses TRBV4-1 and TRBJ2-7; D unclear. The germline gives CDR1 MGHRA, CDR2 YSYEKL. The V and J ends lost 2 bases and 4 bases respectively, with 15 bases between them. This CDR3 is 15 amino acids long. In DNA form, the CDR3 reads TGCGCCAGCAGCCAAACTTCTTCCCTAGTTTACGAGCAGTACTTC. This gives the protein CASSQTSSLVYEQYF.

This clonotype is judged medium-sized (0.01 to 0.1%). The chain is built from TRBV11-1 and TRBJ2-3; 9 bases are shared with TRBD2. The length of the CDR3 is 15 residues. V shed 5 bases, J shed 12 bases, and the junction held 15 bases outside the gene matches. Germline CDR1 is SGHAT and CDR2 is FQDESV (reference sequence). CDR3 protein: CASSPGRSGRLSQYF. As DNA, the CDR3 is TGTGCCAGCAGCCCCGGTCGGAGCGGGAGGTTGAGTCAGTATTTT. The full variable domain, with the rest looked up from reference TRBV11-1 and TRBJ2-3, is EAEVAQSPRYKITEKSQAVAFWCDPISGHATLYWYRQILGQGPELLVQFQDESVVDDSQLPKDRFSAERLKGVDSTLKIQPAELGDSAMYLCASSPGRSGRLSQYFGPGTRLTVL.

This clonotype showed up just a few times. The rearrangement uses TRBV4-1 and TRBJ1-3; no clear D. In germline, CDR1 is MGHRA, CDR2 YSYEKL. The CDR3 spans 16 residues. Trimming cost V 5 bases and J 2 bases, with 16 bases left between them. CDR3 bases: TGCGCCAGCAGCAATAGAGGACGATCCACTGGAAACACCATATATTTT. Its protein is CASSNRGRSTGNTIYF.

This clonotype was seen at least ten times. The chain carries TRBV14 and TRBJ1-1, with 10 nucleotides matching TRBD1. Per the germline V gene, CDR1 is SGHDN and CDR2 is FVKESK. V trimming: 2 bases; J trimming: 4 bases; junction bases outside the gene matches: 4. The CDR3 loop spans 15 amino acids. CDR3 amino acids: CASSQWTGGSTEAFF. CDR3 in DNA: TGTGCCAGCAGCCAATGGACAGGGGGAAGCACTGAAGCTTTCTTT.

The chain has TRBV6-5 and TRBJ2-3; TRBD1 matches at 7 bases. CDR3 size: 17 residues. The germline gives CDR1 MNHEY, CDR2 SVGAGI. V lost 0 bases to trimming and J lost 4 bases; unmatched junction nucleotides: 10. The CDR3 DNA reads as TGTGCCAGCAGTTACTCGGGTCCGGGACAGCGCGCAGATACGCAGTATTTT. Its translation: CASSYSGPGQRADTQYF.

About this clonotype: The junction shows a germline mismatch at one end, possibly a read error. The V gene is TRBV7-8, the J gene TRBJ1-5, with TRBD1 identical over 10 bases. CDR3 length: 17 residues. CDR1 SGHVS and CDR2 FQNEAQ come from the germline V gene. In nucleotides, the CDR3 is TGTGCCAGCAGCTTATTTTTTGGACAGGGGGATTTTCAGTCCCAGCATTTT. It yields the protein CASSLFFGQGDFQSQHF.

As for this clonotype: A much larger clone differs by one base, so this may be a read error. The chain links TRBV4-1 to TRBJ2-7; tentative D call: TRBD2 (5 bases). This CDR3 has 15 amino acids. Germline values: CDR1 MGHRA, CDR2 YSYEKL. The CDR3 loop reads CAGSQDRTTTYEQYF. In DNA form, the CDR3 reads TGCGCCGGCAGCCAAGATAGGACGACTACCTACGAGCAGTACTTC.

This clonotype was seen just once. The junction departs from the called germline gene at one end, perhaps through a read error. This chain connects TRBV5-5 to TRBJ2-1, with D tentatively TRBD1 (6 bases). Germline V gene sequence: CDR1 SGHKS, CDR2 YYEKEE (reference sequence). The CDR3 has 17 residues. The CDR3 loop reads CASSLGQGLNSYNEHFF. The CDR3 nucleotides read TGTGCCAGCAGCCTGGGGCAGGGGTTAAACTCCTACAATGAGCATTTCTTC.

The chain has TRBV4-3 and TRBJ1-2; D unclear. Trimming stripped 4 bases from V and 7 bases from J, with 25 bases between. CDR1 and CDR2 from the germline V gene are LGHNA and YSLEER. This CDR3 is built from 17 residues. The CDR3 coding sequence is TGCGCCAGCAGCCGAGGCCCGCGGGTACAGCCATCCTGTGGCTACACCTTC. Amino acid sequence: CASSRGPRVQPSCGYTF.

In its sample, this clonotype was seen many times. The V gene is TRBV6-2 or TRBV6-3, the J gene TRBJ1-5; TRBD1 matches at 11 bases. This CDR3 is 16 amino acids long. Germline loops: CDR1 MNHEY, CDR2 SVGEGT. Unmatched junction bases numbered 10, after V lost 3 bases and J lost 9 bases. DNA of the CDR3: TGTGCCAGCAGTTATATCCCGGGACAGGGGGTATCGCCCCAGCATTTT. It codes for CASSYIPGQGVSPQHF.

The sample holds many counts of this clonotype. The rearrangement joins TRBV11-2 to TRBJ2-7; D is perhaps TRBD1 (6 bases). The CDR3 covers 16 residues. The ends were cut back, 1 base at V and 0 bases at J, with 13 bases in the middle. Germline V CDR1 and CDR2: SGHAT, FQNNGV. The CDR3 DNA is TGTGCCAGCAGCTTAGTGCGGACAGCTTACTCCTACGAGCAGTACTTC. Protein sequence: CASSLVRTAYSYEQYF. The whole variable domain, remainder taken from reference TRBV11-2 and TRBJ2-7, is EAGVAQSPRYKIIEKRQSVAFWCNPISGHATLYWYQQILGQGPKLLIQFQNNGVVDDSQLPKDRFSAERLKGVDSTLKIQPAKLEDSAVYLCASSLVRTAYSYEQYFGPGTRLTVT.

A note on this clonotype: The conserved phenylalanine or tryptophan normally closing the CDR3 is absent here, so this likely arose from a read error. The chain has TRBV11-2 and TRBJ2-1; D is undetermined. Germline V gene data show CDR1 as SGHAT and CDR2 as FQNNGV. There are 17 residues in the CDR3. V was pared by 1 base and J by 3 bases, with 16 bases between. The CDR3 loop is CASSLAAGSGDYNEQFL. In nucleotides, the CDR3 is TGTGCCAGCAGCTTAGCAGCTGGGTCAGGAGACTACAATGAGCAGTTCCTC.

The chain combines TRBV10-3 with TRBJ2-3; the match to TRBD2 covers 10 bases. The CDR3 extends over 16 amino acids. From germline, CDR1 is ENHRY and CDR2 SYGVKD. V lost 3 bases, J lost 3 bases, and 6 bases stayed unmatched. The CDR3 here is CAISDLAGDGTDTQYF. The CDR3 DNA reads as TGTGCCATCAGTGACCTAGCGGGAGATGGGACAGATACGCAGTATTTT.

CDR3 coding DNA: TGTGCCAGCACCCCAAGGGGACAGGGGGCTTCCTACGAGCAGTACTTC. It yields the protein CASTPRGQGASYEQYF. The chain has TRBV4-2 and TRBJ2-7; 12 bases align to TRBD1. CDR3 length: 16 residues. The germline gives CDR1 LGHNA, CDR2 YNFKEQ. Trimming at V came to 7 bases and at J to 1 base, leaving 8 bases not matched to a gene.

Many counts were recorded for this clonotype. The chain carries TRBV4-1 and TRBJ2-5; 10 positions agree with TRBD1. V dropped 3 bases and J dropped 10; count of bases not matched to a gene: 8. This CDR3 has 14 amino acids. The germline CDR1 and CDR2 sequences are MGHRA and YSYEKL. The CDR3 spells CASSQKGQGGVQYF. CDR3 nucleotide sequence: TGCGCCAGCAGCCAGAAAGGACAGGGGGGCGTCCAGTACTTC.

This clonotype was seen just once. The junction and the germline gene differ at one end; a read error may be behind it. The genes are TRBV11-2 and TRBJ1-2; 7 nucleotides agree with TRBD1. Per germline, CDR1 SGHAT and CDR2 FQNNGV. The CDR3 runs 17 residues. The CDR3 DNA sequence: TGTGCCTGCAGCTTAGAGGGTGCGGCAGGGGGAGCGAATGGCCACACCTTC. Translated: CACSLEGAAGGANGHTF.

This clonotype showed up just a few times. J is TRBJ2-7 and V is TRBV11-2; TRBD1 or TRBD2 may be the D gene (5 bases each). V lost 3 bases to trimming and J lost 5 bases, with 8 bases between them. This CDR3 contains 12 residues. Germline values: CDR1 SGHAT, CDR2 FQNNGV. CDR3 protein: CASSLGEHEQYF. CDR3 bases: TGTGCCAGCAGCTTGGGGGAACACGAGCAGTACTTC.

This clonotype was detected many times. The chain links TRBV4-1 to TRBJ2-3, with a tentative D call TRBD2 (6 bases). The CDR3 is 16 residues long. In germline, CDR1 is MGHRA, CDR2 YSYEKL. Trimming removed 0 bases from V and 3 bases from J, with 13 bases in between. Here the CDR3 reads CASSQDLGSRTDTQYF. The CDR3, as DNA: TGCGCCAGCAGCCAAGATCTCGGGAGTCGAACAGATACGCAGTATTTT.

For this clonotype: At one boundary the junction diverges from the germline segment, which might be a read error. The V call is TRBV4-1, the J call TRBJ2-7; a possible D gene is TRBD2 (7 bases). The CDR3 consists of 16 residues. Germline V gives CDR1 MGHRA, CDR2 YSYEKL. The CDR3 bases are TGCGCCAGCAGACAAGATGTGGGGGGGCCACCCTACGAGCAGTACTTC. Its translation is CASRQDVGGPPYEQYF.

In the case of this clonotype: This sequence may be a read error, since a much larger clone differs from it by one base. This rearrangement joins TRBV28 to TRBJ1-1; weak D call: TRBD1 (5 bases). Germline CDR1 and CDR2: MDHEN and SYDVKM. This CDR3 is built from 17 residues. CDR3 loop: CASILLTWDYPGPEAFF. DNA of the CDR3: TGTGCCAGCATTTTACTTACCTGGGACTACCCGGGCCCTGAAGCTTTCTTT.

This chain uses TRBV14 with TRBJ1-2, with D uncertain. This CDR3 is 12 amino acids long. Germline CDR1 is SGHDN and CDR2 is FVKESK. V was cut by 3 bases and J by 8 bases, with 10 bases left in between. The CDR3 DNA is TGTGCCAGCAGCCATGATGCGAGCGGCTACACCTTC. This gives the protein CASSHDASGYTF.